Each of the 30 T cell receptor beta chains below was sequenced from the same sample in a study of glioma-infiltrating T cells after dendritic cell vaccination. The method was immunoSEQ multiplex PCR; TCRdb's version includes in-frame clones alone and lacks a portion of them. This repertoire shows 90,000 to 140,000 clones, 90% found once; its top ten account for 2.5% to 3.5%. Regarding time point: after dendritic cell vaccination, including at tumor progression/relapse. This sample comprised blood, obtained after dendritic cell vaccination. The origin of the receptors is a human donor with glioblastoma.

The gene calls are TRBV25-1 and TRBJ1-1; D is possibly TRBD1 (5 bases). Per germline, CDR1 MGHDK and CDR2 SYGVNS. The CDR3 covers 15 residues. V was cut by 4 bases and J by 0 bases, with 12 bases left in between. The CDR3 bases are TGTGCCAGCAGTGCCCAGGGATTAGTGAACACTGAAGCTTTCTTT. As protein: CASSAQGLVNTEAFF.

The chain has TRBV2 and TRBJ2-3; possibly TRBD2 for D (6 bases). The germline V gene has CDR1 SNHLY and CDR2 FYNNEI. The CDR3 spans 18 residues. The ends were cut back, 4 bases at V and 3 bases at J, with 23 bases in the middle. CDR3 sequence reads: CASSVGGSATLGTDTQYF. The CDR3 bases are TGTGCCAGCAGTGTCGGGGGTAGCGCTACCCTGGGGACAGATACGCAGTATTTT.

The chain carries TRBV9 and TRBJ2-7, with 11 positions matching TRBD1. Trimming removed 0 bases from V and 3 bases from J; junction bases left unmatched: 2. This CDR3 region has 15 residues. In germline, CDR1 is SGDLS, CDR2 YYNGEE. Here the CDR3 reads CASSVGDRGYYEQYF. The CDR3 DNA reads as TGTGCCAGCAGCGTAGGGGACAGGGGGTACTACGAGCAGTACTTC.

The gene calls are TRBV30 and TRBJ2-7; D is perhaps TRBD2 (7 bases). The ends were cut back, 5 bases at V and 6 bases at J, with 17 bases in the middle. The CDR3 is 13 residues long. Germline V CDR1 and CDR2: GTSNPN, SVGIG (reference sequence). In DNA form, the CDR3 reads TGTGCCTGGGTCCGGGGGGCGGCGGGCGAGCAGTACTTC. As protein: CAWVRGAAGEQYF. The entire variable domain, with the rest obtained from reference TRBV30 and TRBJ2-7, is as follows: SQTIHQWPATLVQPVGSPLSLECTVEGTSNPNLYWYRQAAGRGLQLLFYSVGIGQISSEVPQNLSASRPQDRQFILSSKKLLLSDSGFYLCAWVRGAAGEQYFGPGTRLTVT.

V gene TRBV30 combines with J gene TRBJ1-1, with a tentative D call TRBD1 (6 bases). The V end was cut by 4 bases, the J end by 6 bases, with 9 bases between. This CDR3 is built from 11 residues. Per the germline V gene, CDR1 is GTSNPN and CDR2 is SVGIG (reference sequence). The CDR3 region has the DNA TGTGCCTGGAACACAGGGTCTGAAGCTTTCTTT. This encodes CAWNTGSEAFF.

This chain joins TRBV12-5 and TRBJ2-2, with 7 bases that match TRBD2. Germline V gene lookup returns CDR1 LGHNT and CDR2 FRNRAP. CDR3 length equals 13 residues. Trimming at V came to 8 bases and at J to 4 bases, leaving 4 bases not matched to a gene. In nucleotides, the CDR3 is TGTGCTAGTAGCTCTAGCGGCACCGGGGAGCTGTTTTTT. Translating it yields CASSSSGTGELFF.

The rearrangement uses TRBV5-4 and TRBJ2-2; TRBD1 matches 10 bases. The CDR3 sequence is 15 residues long. Germline V gives CDR1 SGHNT, CDR2 YYREEE (reference sequence). V was pared by 4 bases and J by 5 bases, with 5 bases of the junction left unmatched. Here the CDR3 DNA reads TGTGCCAGCAGCGAGGGACAGGGGTGGACCGGGGAGCTGTTTTTT. Translation gives CASSEGQGWTGELFF.

This chain links TRBV2 with TRBJ1-1; no clear D. This CDR3 comprises 12 residues. CDR1 is SNHLY and CDR2 is FYNNEI in the germline V gene. V gave up 7 bases and J gave up 0 bases, with 6 bases separating them. The CDR3 region is CASTSLNTEAFF. The CDR3 region has the DNA TGTGCCAGCACGTCCTTGAACACTGAAGCTTTCTTT. The whole variable domain, remainder taken from reference TRBV2 and TRBJ1-1, is EPEVTQTPSHQVTQMGQEVILRCVPISNHLYFYWYRQILGQKVEFLVSFYNNEISEKSEIFDDQFSVERPDGSNFTLKIRSTKLEDSAMYFCASTSLNTEAFFGQGTRLTVV.

The genes are TRBV6-1 and TRBJ2-7; TRBD2 matches at 13 bases. Germline values: CDR1 MNHNS, CDR2 SASEGT. Trimming cost V 8 bases and J 7 bases; bases outside gene matches: 8. The CDR3 is made up of 14 amino acids. For the CDR3, the DNA is TGTGCCAGCTGGGGGACTAGCGGGACTTTGGAGCAGTACTTC. It codes for CASWGTSGTLEQYF.

The chain is built from TRBV29-1 and TRBJ1-6; D ambiguous. CDR3 length: 16 residues. V gave up 7 bases and J gave up 4 bases, with 20 bases separating them. CDR1 and CDR2 (germline): SQVTM, ANQGSEA. DNA for the CDR3: TGCAGCGGAGGGCCTCGGGCTCTGAGGTATAATTCACCCCTCCACTTT. Translation gives CSGGPRALRYNSPLHF.

V is TRBV4-1 and J is TRBJ1-2; D is unresolved. The CDR3 runs 14 residues. The germline V gene has CDR1 MGHRA and CDR2 YSYEKL. Trimming pared 4 bases from V and 7 bases from J, leaving 16 bases between. The CDR3 DNA reads TGCGCCAGCAGCCCGAGCGGGCAGATTGGTGGCTACACCTTC. It is translated as CASSPSGQIGGYTF.

This clone was seen more than once but under ten times. This chain connects TRBV6-6 to TRBJ2-5; the D gene is possibly TRBD1 (5 bases). Deletions cut 5 bases from V and 1 base from J, with 8 bases between. The CDR3 extends over 13 amino acids. Germline V CDR1 and CDR2: MNHNY, SVGAGI (reference sequence). CDR3 nucleotides: TGTGCCAGCAGTAAACAGGTCCAAGAGACCCAGTACTTC. Its protein product is CASSKQVQETQYF.

The gene calls are TRBV19 and TRBJ1-2; 7 bases agree with TRBD1. With 6 bases clipped from V and 8 bases from J, the junction kept 21 bases outside the gene matches. The CDR3 runs 17 residues. From germline, CDR1 is LNHDA and CDR2 SQIVND (reference sequence). CDR3 sequence: CASSLDRRHPTWRGYTF. For the CDR3, the DNA is TGTGCCAGTAGCTTGGACAGGCGGCACCCGACCTGGCGCGGCTACACCTTC.

The chain links TRBV30 to TRBJ2-1; 9 nucleotides match TRBD1. Germline V CDR1 and CDR2: GTSNPN, SVGIG (reference sequence). The CDR3 extends over 14 amino acids. Trimming cost V 3 bases and J 5 bases; bases outside gene matches: 5. The CDR3 region is CAWSAGTGNNEQFF. The CDR3, as DNA: TGTGCCTGGAGCGCCGGGACAGGGAACAATGAGCAGTTCTTC. Together with reference TRBV30 and TRBJ2-1, the CDR3 gives the full variable domain: SQTIHQWPATLVQPVGSPLSLECTVEGTSNPNLYWYRQAAGRGLQLLFYSVGIGQISSEVPQNLSASRPQDRQFILSSKKLLLSDSGFYLCAWSAGTGNNEQFFGPGTRLTVL.

The rearrangement joins TRBV7-2 to TRBJ1-2, with 9 bases fitting TRBD1. The CDR3 sequence is 17 residues long. The germline V gene has CDR1 SGHTA and CDR2 FQGNSA. The ends lost 0 bases at V and 5 bases at J; junction bases unmatched: 10. This CDR3 is CASSLAGLGTGTYGYTF. CDR3 nucleotide sequence: TGTGCCAGCAGCTTAGCGGGTCTAGGGACAGGGACTTATGGCTACACCTTC.

This clone appeared a single time. The chain carries TRBV19 and TRBJ1-6; no definite D call. Germline CDR1 LNHDA, CDR2 SQIVND (reference sequence). This CDR3 has 14 amino acids. Between the trimmed V and J ends, which lost 5 bases and 0 bases, there was a span of 5 bases. CDR3 region: CASSDSSYNSPLHF. The CDR3 region has the DNA TGTGCCAGTAGTGATAGCTCCTATAATTCACCCCTCCACTTT. Complete variable domain (other parts from reference TRBV19 and TRBJ1-6): DGGITQSPKYLFRKEGQNVTLSCEQNLNHDAMYWYRQDPGQGLRLIYYSQIVNDFQKGDIAEGYSVSREKKESFPLTVTSAQKNPTAFYLCASSDSSYNSPLHFGNGTRLTVT.

This chain connects TRBV12-5 to TRBJ2-7; tentatively, D is TRBD1 (6 bases). Trimming left V 6 bases short and J 6 bases short, with 12 bases between. This CDR3 is built from 12 residues. Germline CDR1 is LGHNT and CDR2 is FRNRAP. CDR3 nucleotides: TGTGCTAGTGGGCAGGGGCCGGGCGAGCAGTACTTC. Translation: CASGQGPGEQYF.

The chain employs TRBV27 and TRBJ1-2, with a possible D match to TRBD1 (6 bases). The CDR3 spans 12 residues. The V gene's germline CDR1 is MNHEY and CDR2 SMNVEV (reference sequence). V lost 8 bases, J lost 6 bases, and 13 bases lay in between. In DNA, the CDR3 is TGTGCCAGCTACATGGCAGGGGATGGCTACACCTTC. It is translated as CASYMAGDGYTF.

J is TRBJ1-4 and V is TRBV29-1; perhaps TRBD1 as D (6 bases). This CDR3 region has 14 residues. The V end was cut by 3 bases, the J end by 3 bases, with 11 bases between. Germline V gene lookup returns CDR1 SQVTM and CDR2 ANQGSEA. Written as DNA, the CDR3 is TGCAGCGTTGAGGAGACAGGAGCTAATGAAAAACTGTTTTTT. Protein product: CSVEETGANEKLFF.

This chain links TRBV9 with TRBJ1-5; TRBD1 is a possible D gene (6 bases). Deletions cut 0 bases from V and 1 base from J, with 8 bases between. There are 15 residues in the CDR3. Looked up from germline, CDR1 is SGDLS and CDR2 is YYNGEE. The CDR3 sequence: CASSVGQGSNQPQHF. The CDR3 DNA reads TGTGCCAGCAGCGTAGGCCAGGGGAGCAATCAGCCCCAGCATTTT.

The genes are TRBV30 and TRBJ1-3, with 7 bases matching TRBD1. J gave up 3 bases and V 6 bases, and 8 bases lay outside the gene matches. The germline CDR1 and CDR2 sequences are GTSNPN and SVGIG (reference sequence). The CDR3 sequence is 14 residues long. The CDR3 DNA reads as TGTGCCTGCCTTTACAGGGGAATTGGAAACACCATATATTTT. As protein: CACLYRGIGNTIYF.

V usage is TRBV25-1 and J usage is TRBJ2-3; D call uncertain. V lost 3 bases and J 0 bases, leaving 13 bases between the germline ends. CDR1 and CDR2 (germline): MGHDK, SYGVNS. This CDR3 is built from 16 residues. CDR3 loop: CASSDTRRSSTDTQYF. The CDR3, as DNA: TGTGCCAGCAGTGACACAAGACGGAGTAGCACAGATACGCAGTATTTT.

V and J are TRBV30 and TRBJ1-1, with 8 bases fitting TRBD1. CDR3 length: 13 residues. Germline CDR1 is GTSNPN and CDR2 is SVGIG (reference sequence). V trimming: 4 bases; J trimming: 5 bases; junction bases outside the gene matches: 6. The CDR3 is CAWTDRGWTEAFF. Here the CDR3 DNA reads TGTGCCTGGACAGACAGGGGTTGGACTGAAGCTTTCTTT.

This sequence joins TRBV30 and TRBJ2-7, with D possibly being TRBD2 (5 bases). Germline V gives CDR1 GTSNPN, CDR2 SVGIG (reference sequence). V lost 3 bases, J lost 0 bases, and 6 bases lay in between. This CDR3 is 12 amino acids long. For the CDR3, the DNA is TGTGCCTGGAGAGGGAGCTCCTACGAGCAGTACTTC. Protein: CAWRGSSYEQYF.

This clone occurred a few times. The rearrangement joins TRBV11-2 to TRBJ2-7, with 7 bases that match TRBD1. The V and J ends lost 4 bases and 0 bases, in that order; junction bases with no gene match: 3. Looked up from germline, CDR1 is SGHAT and CDR2 is FQNNGV. CDR3 length: 14 amino acids. CDR3 DNA: TGTGCCAGCAGCTCGGGACAGAACTCCTACGAGCAGTACTTC. The encoded protein is CASSSGQNSYEQYF.

The rearrangement links TRBV9 to TRBJ2-2; 7 nucleotides align to TRBD1. The CDR3 sequence is 16 residues long. CDR1 SGDLS and CDR2 YYNGEE come from the germline V gene. The ends lost 0 bases at V and 4 bases at J; junction bases unmatched: 6. CDR3 amino acids: CASSVAGGVATGELFF. The CDR3, as DNA: TGTGCCAGCAGCGTAGCAGGGGGAGTGGCCACCGGGGAGCTGTTTTTT.

The chain couples TRBV2 to TRBJ1-2; TRBD1 aligns across 10 bases. The CDR3 runs 13 residues. Germline CDR1 SNHLY, CDR2 FYNNEI. V dropped 11 bases and J dropped 7; count of bases not matched to a gene: 10. The CDR3 sequence: CASLPGQGSGYTF. As DNA, the CDR3 is TGTGCCTCTCTACCGGGACAGGGGTCTGGCTACACCTTC.

The chain uses TRBV2 and TRBJ1-1; D call uncertain. Germline CDR1 is SNHLY and CDR2 is FYNNEI. V was pared by 5 bases and J by 2 bases, with 12 bases between. This CDR3 spans 14 amino acids. As DNA, the CDR3 is TGTGCCAGCAGTTTTCAGGCGTTCAACACTGAAGCTTTCTTT. This gives the protein CASSFQAFNTEAFF.

This clone has just one count. The chain carries TRBV2 and TRBJ1-3; D is unresolved. Germline CDR1 and CDR2: SNHLY and FYNNEI. V was trimmed by 5 bases and J by 2 bases, leaving 10 bases between them. The CDR3 covers 14 residues. The CDR3 DNA follows: TGTGCCAGCAGTCTCACACAGACTGGAAACACCATATATTTT. This encodes CASSLTQTGNTIYF.

The chain has TRBV7-9 and TRBJ1-4; D is perhaps TRBD1 (6 bases). In germline, CDR1 is SEHNR, CDR2 FQNEAQ (reference sequence). The CDR3 extends over 16 amino acids. V was trimmed by 3 bases and J by 2 bases, leaving 13 bases between them. CDR3 residues: CASSFGGAGTNEKLFF. The CDR3 DNA follows: TGTGCCAGCAGCTTTGGGGGGGCCGGGACTAATGAAAAACTGTTTTTT.